These T cell receptor beta chains were read from a single sample in a study of T cell repertoires in cytomegalovirus infection. One entry per CDR3 protein, called by TCRdb with MiXCR from the reads. The data contain around 570,000 distinct CDR3 sequences, 40% of them seen just once; the ten biggest clones take up around 48%. Which antigens these TCRs recognize remains unknown. The sample was cultured PBMCs, taken from culture after CMV antigen stimulation. These receptors originate from a human donor in good health (CMV status not recorded). Some clones in this sample may be carry-over from other donors' samples. CDR3s include the opening cysteine and the closing phenylalanine or tryptophan. D genes are given only for firm matches. Size values are once, few and many counts, or a class for expanded clones, and some rows have none.

NA	NA	TRBV7-2	TRBJ1-1	CASSLAEMNTEAFF	TGTGCCAGCAGCTTGGCAGAAATGAACACTGAAGCTTTCTTT
NA	NA	TRBV7-6	TRBJ2-7	CASSPGGERAYEQYF	TGTGCCAGCAGCCCTGGAGGGGAGCGGGCTTACGAGCAGTACTTC
NA	NA	TRBV11-2	TRBJ2-5	CASSLSAAQYF	TGTGCCAGCAGCTTATCTGCGGCCCAGTACTTC
NA	NA	TRBV2	TRBJ2-7	CASMGGAYEQYF	TGTGCCAGCATGGGGGGCGCCTACGAGCAGTACTTC
NA	NA	TRBV12-3/TRBV12-4	TRBJ1-6	CASSFVGGDSPLHF	TGTGCCAGCAGTTTCGTGGGGGGTGATTCACCCCTCCACTTT
NA	NA	TRBV7-2	TRBJ1-2	CASSLPGHYGYTF	TGTGCCAGCAGCCTCCCGGGGCACTATGGCTACACCTTC
once	TRBD1	TRBV20-1	TRBJ1-6	CSAHYGTGASPLHF	TGCAGTGCTCACTACGGGACAGGAGCTTCACCCCTCCACTTT
many	NA	TRBV7-6	TRBJ2-5	CASTSGETQYF	TGTGCCAGCACCTCGGGGGAGACCCAGTACTTC
many	TRBD1	TRBV7-8	TRBJ2-5	CASSRRSGQGAETQYF	TGTGCCAGCAGCCGAAGGTCGGGACAGGGGGCAGAGACCCAGTACTTC
NA	NA	TRBV5-6	TRBJ1-2	CASSLVRGGNGYTF	TGTGCCAGCAGCTTGGTGCGGGGAGGAAATGGCTACACCTTC
NA	NA	TRBV24-1	TRBJ2-3	CATSDLQGDTQYF	TGTGCCACCAGTGACCTACAAGGAGATACGCAGTATTTT